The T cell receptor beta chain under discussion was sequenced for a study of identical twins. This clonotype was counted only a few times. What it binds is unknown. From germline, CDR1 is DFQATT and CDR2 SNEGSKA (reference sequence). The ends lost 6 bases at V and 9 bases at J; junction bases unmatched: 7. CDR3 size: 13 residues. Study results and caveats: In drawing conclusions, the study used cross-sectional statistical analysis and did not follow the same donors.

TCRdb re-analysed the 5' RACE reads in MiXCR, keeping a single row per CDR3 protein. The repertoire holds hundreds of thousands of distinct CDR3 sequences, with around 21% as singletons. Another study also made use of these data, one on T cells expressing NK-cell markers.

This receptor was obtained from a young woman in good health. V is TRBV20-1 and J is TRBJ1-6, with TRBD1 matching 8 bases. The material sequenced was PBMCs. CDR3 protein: CSAGAGGGSPLHF. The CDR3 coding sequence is TGCAGTGCCGGGGCAGGGGGCGGTTCACCCCTCCACTTT.